Presented here are 32 T cell receptor beta chains from one specimen sequenced in a study of human T cells and chemical hapten exposure. Via MiXCR, TCRdb re-called the RACE reads, giving one row per CDR3 protein. There are a few hundred thousand distinct CDR3 sequences in the sample; about 6.3% occur only once, and less than 6.5% lies in the top ten. As for time point: patch test 2, 6 weeks after DPC sensitization. Treatment reported: therapeutic diphenylcyclopropenone sensitization with weekly scalp DPC. The sequencing used whole blood, collected in connection with sensitization to the hapten diphenylcyclopropenone (DPC). The source is a woman aged 18-29 years with alopecia areata. Some clones in this sample may be carry-over from other donors' samples.

This clonotype was seen many times. The V and J genes are TRBV20-1 and TRBJ1-5; D gene unclear. Germline V gene sequence: CDR1 DFQATT, CDR2 SNEGSKA (reference sequence). Trimming shortened V by 0 bases and J by 0 bases, and 12 bases separated the two germline ends. The CDR3 extends over 16 amino acids. The CDR3 here is CSARDLQFYSNQPQHF. Written as DNA, the CDR3 is TGCAGTGCTAGAGATCTCCAGTTCTATAGCAATCAGCCCCAGCATTTT.

The rearrangement joins TRBV7-9 to TRBJ1-1, with no clear D. The CDR3 sequence is 14 residues long. The V gene's germline CDR1 is SEHNR and CDR2 FQNEAQ (reference sequence). V was shortened by 7 bases and J by 0 bases, with 12 bases between the two germline ends. The CDR3 DNA follows: TGTGCCAGCATCATGACAACTATGAACACTGAAGCTTTCTTT. This translates into CASIMTTMNTEAFF.

This clonotype was recorded at least ten times. This rearrangement joins TRBV14 to TRBJ1-2, with D unresolved. V was cut by 5 bases and J by 4 bases, with 11 bases left in between. The V gene's germline CDR1 is SGHDN and CDR2 FVKESK. CDR3 length: 13 residues. The CDR3 nucleotides are TGTGCCAGCAGCTCCACCCGCACCTATGGCTACACCTTC. This translates into CASSSTRTYGYTF.

The chain joins TRBV6-2 or TRBV6-3 to TRBJ1-1; weak D call: TRBD1 (5 bases). Looked up from germline, CDR1 is MNHEY and CDR2 is SVGEGT. The CDR3 is 14 residues long. The V end was cut by 7 bases, the J end by 3 bases, with 15 bases between. CDR3 in amino acids: CASTLGQSDTEAFF. DNA of the CDR3: TGTGCCAGCACGCTGGGGCAGTCCGACACTGAAGCTTTCTTT.

The sample holds a few counts of this clonotype. This chain connects TRBV6-5 to TRBJ2-4; 9 bases align to TRBD1. The V segment lost 0 bases and the J segment 0 bases; nucleotides outside the gene matches: 9. The germline V gene has CDR1 MNHEY and CDR2 SVGAGI. The length of the CDR3 is 19 residues. CDR3 loop: CASSYSGAGTGLAKNIQYF. The CDR3 nucleotides read TGTGCCAGCAGTTACTCGGGAGCCGGGACAGGGTTAGCCAAAAACATTCAGTACTTC.

This clonotype was found many times. The chain carries TRBV20-1 and TRBJ1-1; D remains unclear. Germline V gene data show CDR1 as DFQATT and CDR2 as SNEGSKA (reference sequence). Trimming pared 3 bases from V and 5 bases from J, leaving 13 bases between. CDR3 length: 13 residues. The CDR3 region has the DNA TGCAGTGCTAGGGTCCCGGTAGCTACTGAAGCTTTCTTT. Translating it yields CSARVPVATEAFF.

The chain uses TRBV2 and TRBJ1-2; possible D gene TRBD1, 5 bases. Germline assignment: CDR1 SNHLY and CDR2 FYNNEI. The CDR3 contains 14 residues. V gave up 4 bases and J gave up 4 bases, with 13 bases separating them. As DNA, the CDR3 is TGTGCCAGCAGTGTTGGACAACCAGTCTATGGCTACACCTTC. Translating gives CASSVGQPVYGYTF.

This sequence joins TRBV7-9 and TRBJ2-7; tentative D call: TRBD1 (5 bases). This CDR3 is 15 amino acids long. CDR1 and CDR2 (germline): SEHNR, FQNEAQ (reference sequence). V shed 3 bases and J shed 4 bases, with 16 bases lying between them. CDR3 loop: CASSFSGREGYEQYF. The CDR3 nucleotides read TGTGCCAGCAGCTTCTCGGGCAGGGAAGGATACGAGCAGTACTTC.

This sequence joins TRBV6-2 or TRBV6-3 and TRBJ2-1; 11 bases agree with TRBD2. The ends lost 7 bases at V and 4 bases at J; junction bases unmatched: 6. CDR1 is MNHEY and CDR2 is SVGEGT in the germline V gene. The CDR3 totals 15 residues. DNA for the CDR3: TGTGCCAGCAACATCGGGACTAGCGGTTACAATGAGCAGTTCTTC. It is translated as CASNIGTSGYNEQFF.

This clonotype was seen a handful of times. The CDR3 region is CASSVQGEPYEQYF. CDR3 nucleotides: TGTGCCAGCAGTGTACAGGGGGAACCCTACGAGCAGTACTTC. The chain links TRBV28 to TRBJ2-7; 8 nucleotides align to TRBD1. This CDR3 is 14 amino acids long. The germline V gene has CDR1 MDHEN and CDR2 SYDVKM. J lost 2 bases, V lost 5 bases, and 5 bases had no gene match. The full variable domain, its missing parts supplied by reference TRBV28 and TRBJ2-7, is DVKVTQSSRYLVKRTGEKVFLECVQDMDHENMFWYRQDPGLGLRLIYFSYDVKMKEKGDIPEGYSVSREKKERFSLILESASTNQTSMYLCASSVQGEPYEQYFGPGTRLTVT.

This clonotype was picked up many times. The chain couples TRBV5-1 to TRBJ1-2, with 12 nucleotides matching TRBD1. Germline V CDR1 and CDR2: SGHRS, YFSETQ. This CDR3 contains 17 residues. J gave up 4 bases and V 4 bases, and 11 bases lay outside the gene matches. CDR3 DNA: TGCGCCAGCAGCCCCGGGACAGGGGGCGCCTGGGGCTATGGCTACACCTTC. Translating it yields CASSPGTGGAWGYGYTF.

This clonotype was seen ten or more times. V gene TRBV29-1 combines with J gene TRBJ1-3; D is unresolved. Germline CDR1 is SQVTM and CDR2 is ANQGSEA. The V end lost 4 bases, the J end lost 0 bases, and 10 bases lay between the germline ends. This CDR3 spans 14 amino acids. This CDR3 is CSVVKSSSGNTIYF. Written as DNA, the CDR3 is TGCAGCGTTGTTAAATCCAGCTCTGGAAACACCATATATTTT. The full variable domain, in which reference TRBV29-1 and TRBJ1-3 provide the parts outside the CDR3, is SAVISQKPSRDICQRGTSLTIQCQVDSQVTMMFWYRQQPGQSLTLIATANQGSEATYESGFVIDKFPISRPNLTFSTLTVSNMSPEDSSIYLCSVVKSSSGNTIYFGEGSWLTVV.

This clonotype was seen ten or more times. The rearrangement uses TRBV6-1 and TRBJ1-5, with a weak D call TRBD1 (5 bases). The V end was cut by 6 bases, the J end by 5 bases, with 20 bases between. Germline assignment: CDR1 MNHNS and CDR2 SASEGT. The CDR3 sequence is 16 residues long. CDR3 coding DNA: TGTGCCAGCAGGCACTCGTGGGGGGGTCTTGATCAGCCCCAGCATTTT. Translated: CASRHSWGGLDQPQHF.

This clonotype was observed a handful of times. This sequence joins TRBV7-2 and TRBJ2-1; no clear D gene. The CDR3 totals 16 residues. V dropped 4 bases and J dropped 0 bases, with 13 bases sitting between them. Germline V gene lookup returns CDR1 SGHTA and CDR2 FQGNSA. The chain's CDR3 is CASSSSISSSYNEQFF. CDR3 sequence (DNA): TGTGCCAGCAGCTCCTCGATTAGTAGCTCCTACAATGAGCAGTTCTTC.

The chain uses TRBV6-2 or TRBV6-3 and TRBJ2-4, with 8 bases that match TRBD2. CDR1 is MNHEY, CDR2 SVGEGT, per germline. This CDR3 is built from 14 residues. Trimming removed 4 bases from V and 6 bases from J; junction bases left unmatched: 5. DNA of the CDR3: TGTGCCAGCAGTTTCAGCGGGGGAGGAAACATTCAGTACTTC. As protein: CASSFSGGGNIQYF.

This clonotype was detected a few times. Here the CDR3 reads CASSLMGTGANVLTF. In DNA, the CDR3 is TGCGCCAGCAGCTTGATGGGGACTGGGGCCAACGTCCTGACTTTC. The J gene is TRBJ2-6, the V gene TRBV5-1; D call uncertain. V lost 1 base to trimming and J lost 2 bases, with 7 bases between them. Germline V gives CDR1 SGHRS, CDR2 YFSETQ. This CDR3 region has 15 residues. Together with reference TRBV5-1 and TRBJ2-6, the CDR3 gives the full variable domain: KAGVTQTPRYLIKTRGQQVTLSCSPISGHRSVSWYQQTPGQGLQFLFEYFSETQRNKGNFPGRFSGRQFSNSRSEMNVSTLELGDSALYLCASSLMGTGANVLTFGAGSRLTVL.

The chain uses TRBV10-3 and TRBJ1-5, with unresolved D. Per germline, CDR1 ENHRY and CDR2 SYGVKD. CDR3 length: 15 amino acids. V lost 2 bases and J lost 4, with 12 bases in between. In DNA form, the CDR3 reads TGTGCCATCAGTGAGCGGGGAAAGAGAAATCAGCCCCAGCATTTT. Its protein is CAISERGKRNQPQHF.

The rearrangement joins TRBV6-2 or TRBV6-3 to TRBJ1-5; D remains ambiguous. The CDR3 covers 15 residues. V was trimmed by 2 bases and J by 0 bases, leaving 8 bases between them. Germline-derived CDR1 and CDR2 are MNHEY and SVGEGT. The CDR3 protein is CASSYGDYSNQPQHF. The CDR3 DNA sequence: TGTGCCAGCAGTTACGGGGATTATAGCAATCAGCCCCAGCATTTT.

Only a few counts were recorded for this clonotype. The gene calls are TRBV7-9 and TRBJ2-4; D possibly corresponds to TRBD2 (5 bases). CDR1 is SEHNR and CDR2 is FQNEAQ in the germline V gene (reference sequence). The CDR3 runs 14 residues. V was pared by 5 bases and J by 9 bases, with 17 bases between. CDR3 region: CASSQHLLEGIQYF. As DNA, the CDR3 is TGTGCCAGCAGCCAGCACCTTTTAGAGGGCATTCAGTACTTC.

In its sample, this clonotype was seen a few times. V usage is TRBV29-1 and J usage is TRBJ2-3; the D is unclear. The germline V gene encodes CDR1 SQVTM and CDR2 ANQGSEA. There are 11 residues in the CDR3. V lost 7 bases and J lost 1, with 6 bases in between. The CDR3 DNA is TGCAGCGGCCGGGGCACAGATACGCAGTATTTT. Translated: CSGRGTDTQYF.

The sample holds a few counts of this clonotype. This sequence joins TRBV6-5 and TRBJ1-4; 7 positions agree with TRBD1. The CDR3 has 16 residues. Germline V lookup: CDR1 MNHEY, CDR2 SVGAGI. The junction had 3 bases not matched to a gene; V was cut back by 0 bases and J by 2 bases. The CDR3 is CASSYSQGNTNEKLFF. CDR3 DNA: TGTGCCAGCAGTTACTCACAGGGGAACACTAATGAAAAACTGTTTTTT.

This clonotype was picked up a small number of times. The chain recombines TRBV28 with TRBJ2-7; D is unclear. V lost 6 bases and J 2 bases, leaving 17 bases between the germline ends. Germline V gene sequence: CDR1 MDHEN, CDR2 SYDVKM. The CDR3 is 15 residues long. CDR3 sequence (DNA): TGTGCCAGCAGCCAATCGGAGCCCAGGACCTACGAGCAGTACTTC. It yields the protein CASSQSEPRTYEQYF.

This clonotype was observed a handful of times. The chain recombines TRBV2 with TRBJ2-1, with TRBD2 matching over 8 bases. The length of the CDR3 is 16 residues. Germline V gene data show CDR1 as SNHLY and CDR2 as FYNNEI. With V trimmed by 7 bases and J by 4 bases, 12 bases remained unmatched. In DNA, the CDR3 is TGTGCCAGCATGTCGAAGATCGGGGGGGTTTACAATGAGCAGTTCTTC. It yields the protein CASMSKIGGVYNEQFF. The full variable domain, with the rest looked up from reference TRBV2 and TRBJ2-1, is EPEVTQTPSHQVTQMGQEVILRCVPISNHLYFYWYRQILGQKVEFLVSFYNNEISEKSEIFDDQFSVERPDGSNFTLKIRSTKLEDSAMYFCASMSKIGGVYNEQFFGPGTRLTVL.

Comments on this clonotype: A junction end diverges from the germline sequence, so it may reflect a read error. The V call is TRBV25-1, the J call TRBJ2-7, with D maybe TRBD1 (5 bases). Germline assignment: CDR1 MGHDK and CDR2 SYGVNS. The CDR3 covers 15 residues. CDR3 sequence: CASSETRALSYELYF. DNA for the CDR3: TGTGCCAGCAGTGAAACCAGGGCCCTCTCCTACGAGCTGTACTTC.

This clonotype turned up a few times. V gene TRBV4-3 combines with J gene TRBJ2-1; 9 bases align to TRBD2. Germline V lookup: CDR1 LGHNA, CDR2 YSLEER. The CDR3 has 17 residues. J was trimmed by 5 bases and V by 0 bases; bases with no gene match: 8. CDR3 sequence (DNA): TGCGCCAGCAGCCAAGATTTGGCGGGGGGGAATAACAATGAGCAGTTCTTC. Translating gives CASSQDLAGGNNNEQFF.

This clonotype came up many times. The chain uses TRBV18 and TRBJ1-4; D unresolved. Per germline, CDR1 KGHSH and CDR2 LQKENI. This CDR3 comprises 15 residues. V was cut by 4 bases and J by 8 bases, with 17 bases left in between. In DNA form, the CDR3 reads TGTGCCAGCTCACGTAACTCTGGAAGAGGGGAAAAACTGTTTTTT. Its protein is CASSRNSGRGEKLFF.

This rearrangement joins TRBV7-2 to TRBJ2-3; TRBD1 matches 7 bases. Germline CDR1 reads SGHTA; CDR2 reads FQGNSA. This CDR3 is 15 amino acids long. The ends lost 2 bases at V and 2 bases at J; junction bases unmatched: 4. DNA of the CDR3: TGTGCCAGCAGCTTACGGGGACAGATCACAGATACGCAGTATTTT. Its protein is CASSLRGQITDTQYF.

The chain is built from TRBV2 and TRBJ2-3, with D unclear. V was trimmed by 3 bases and J by 3 bases, leaving 7 bases between them. CDR1 is SNHLY, CDR2 FYNNEI, per germline. The length of the CDR3 is 13 residues. Here the CDR3 DNA reads TGTGCCAGCAGTGATGTGGCGACAGATACGCAGTATTTT. It specifies CASSDVATDTQYF.

This clonotype occurred a few times. This chain joins TRBV7-2 and TRBJ2-3, with 8 bases that match TRBD2. J was trimmed by 0 bases and V by 1 base; bases with no gene match: 3. Germline values: CDR1 SGHTA, CDR2 FQGNSA. The CDR3 extends over 16 amino acids. The CDR3 loop is CASSLERGGSTDTQYF. CDR3 DNA: TGTGCCAGCAGCTTAGAACGGGGGGGAAGCACAGATACGCAGTATTTT.

This chain joins TRBV5-1 and TRBJ2-5, with 11 bases lining up with TRBD2. V lost 4 bases and J lost 4; bases outside the gene matches: 3. Germline V gene sequence: CDR1 SGHRS, CDR2 YFSETQ. This CDR3 region has 14 residues. This CDR3 reads CASSRGTSGETQYF. The CDR3, as DNA: TGCGCCAGCAGCCGGGGGACTAGCGGAGAGACCCAGTACTTC.

This rearrangement joins TRBV20-1 to TRBJ1-3, with D hard to call. V gave up 0 bases and J gave up 0 bases, with 9 bases separating them. The V gene's germline CDR1 is DFQATT and CDR2 SNEGSKA (reference sequence). This CDR3 is built from 15 residues. The CDR3 DNA follows: TGCAGTGCTAGAGATGTGAGGGACTCTGGAAACACCATATATTTT. Protein sequence: CSARDVRDSGNTIYF.

V is TRBV7-9 and J is TRBJ2-7, with TRBD1 matching 8 bases. The CDR3 length is 15 residues. With 3 bases clipped from V and 0 bases from J, the junction kept 4 bases outside the gene matches. CDR1 and CDR2 from the germline V gene are SEHNR and FQNEAQ (reference sequence). CDR3 region: CASSLDRESSYEQYF. The CDR3 nucleotides are TGTGCCAGCAGCTTGGACAGGGAGAGCTCCTACGAGCAGTACTTC.